The present T cell receptor (beta chain) was sequenced within a study of tumor-infiltrating lymphocytes in oesophageal squamous cell carcinoma. For this clonotype: Sequence at one end of the junction differs from germline and may be a read error.

TCRdb called the PCR reads again in MiXCR, with one record for every CDR3 protein. The data hold about 15,000 distinct CDR3 sequences, with approximately 49% observed a single time. The sequence derives from a female donor with esophageal squamous cell carcinoma. The sample comprised esophageal tumor tissue.

This chain's CDR3 is CASSLQTGEGTQYF. CDR3 nucleotides: TGTGCTAGCAGCCTCCAGACAGGGGAGGGGACCCAGTACTTC. The chain links TRBV7-6 to TRBJ2-1, with D perhaps TRBD1 (8 bases). The J call may not be correct, given that the DNA end is closer to TRBJ2-5. This CDR3 region has 14 residues. CDR1 is SGHVS and CDR2 is FNYEAQ in the germline V gene.